Following are 21 T cell receptor beta chains from one sample sequenced in a study of spatial heterogeneity in lung cancer. MiXCR, applied by TCRdb to the 5' RACE reads, yields one record per CDR3 protein. The table shows 110,000 or so distinct CDR3 sequences, with more than 10% occurring only once. Regarding time point: blood at routine non-recurrence follow-up after resection. The input for sequencing was PBMCs, taken at follow-up. The receptors derive from a female donor with early-stage non-small cell lung cancer.

This clonotype was observed a handful of times. The rearrangement uses TRBV7-8 and TRBJ2-1; D may be TRBD2 (5 bases). The germline V gene has CDR1 SGHVS and CDR2 FQNEAQ. The CDR3 loop spans 14 amino acids. V lost 2 bases, J lost 4 bases, and 9 bases lay in between. CDR3 bases: TGTGCCAGCAGCTTACGAGGGCGATACAATGAGCAGTTCTTC. Protein: CASSLRGRYNEQFF.

This clonotype occurred a few times. The V call is TRBV19, the J call TRBJ2-1; D ambiguous. The germline gives CDR1 LNHDA, CDR2 SQIVND (reference sequence). There are 14 residues in the CDR3. The V gene lost 3 bases and the J gene lost 3 bases, with 9 bases spanning the gap. CDR3 protein: CASSILAVYNEQFF. CDR3 sequence (DNA): TGTGCCAGTAGTATCTTAGCAGTCTACAATGAGCAGTTCTTC.

This clonotype was counted many times. The chain carries TRBV5-7 and TRBJ2-4; D gene uncertain. TRBV5-7 is designated an ORF whose function remains uncertain. The CDR3 length is 20 residues. Trimming shortened V by 0 bases and J by 1 base, and 23 bases separated the two germline ends. CDR3 sequence reads: CASSLGEAFGLILAKNIQYF. CDR3 sequence (DNA): TGTGCCAGCAGCTTGGGCGAGGCCTTTGGTTTAATTCTGGCCAAAAACATTCAGTACTTC.

This clonotype has a count of ten or more. The rearrangement joins TRBV5-4 to TRBJ1-1, with a tentative D call TRBD1 (5 bases). Germline CDR1 and CDR2: SGHNT and YYREEE (reference sequence). The CDR3 contains 14 residues. V lost 2 bases and J lost 0, with 8 bases in between. The CDR3 here is CASSFRALNTEAFF. The CDR3 DNA reads TGTGCCAGCAGCTTCAGGGCTCTGAACACTGAAGCTTTCTTT.

The chain links TRBV20-1 to TRBJ2-3, with 10 bases identical to TRBD2. Trimming at V came to 6 bases and at J to 2 bases, leaving 11 bases not matched to a gene. The CDR3 runs to 16 residues. Per germline, CDR1 DFQATT and CDR2 SNEGSKA (reference sequence). The CDR3 region has the DNA TGCAGTGCAGGAACTAGCGGGACATCCTACACAGATACGCAGTATTTT. Its translation: CSAGTSGTSYTDTQYF.

In its sample, this clonotype was seen a few times. CDR3 sequence: CSANGRRSNEQFF. The CDR3 coding sequence is TGCAGTGCTAACGGGAGGAGGAGCAATGAGCAGTTCTTC. The chain carries TRBV20-1 and TRBJ2-1, with 7 bases fitting TRBD2. Germline V gene lookup returns CDR1 DFQATT and CDR2 SNEGSKA (reference sequence). V dropped 4 bases and J dropped 6; count of bases not matched to a gene: 6. The CDR3 is 13 residues long.

This clonotype was seen a handful of times. The chain has TRBV25-1 and TRBJ1-2, with 10 bases that match TRBD1. V gave up 4 bases and J gave up 4 bases; unmatched junction bases: 6. Germline V gene data show CDR1 as MGHDK and CDR2 as SYGVNS. There are 15 residues in the CDR3. The CDR3 coding sequence is TGTGCCAGCAGTGCTTCCGGGACAGGGGCCTATGGCTACACCTTC. This codes for CASSASGTGAYGYTF.

V usage is TRBV14 and J usage is TRBJ2-1, with D maybe TRBD2 (5 bases). The germline V and J ends were trimmed by 4 bases and 0 bases, with 13 bases remaining between them. From germline, CDR1 is SGHDN and CDR2 FVKESK. The CDR3 contains 16 residues. For the CDR3, the DNA is TGTGCCAGCAGCCCCCTAGCATCGAGCTCCTACAATGAGCAGTTCTTC. Translated, it gives CASSPLASSSYNEQFF.

This clonotype was detected ten times or more. At one of its ends the junction is not consistent with the germline gene, which may arise from a read error. The CDR3 DNA follows: TGTGCCAGCAGCTTATCTAGACTAGTGCAGTTCTTT. Protein sequence: CASSLSRLVQFF. The rearrangement links TRBV7-2 to TRBJ2-1, with D tentatively TRBD2 (6 bases). CDR3 size: 12 residues. CDR1 and CDR2 (germline): SGHTA, FQGNSA.

The chain employs TRBV20-1 and TRBJ2-1; TRBD2 aligns across 9 bases. Unmatched junction bases numbered 6, after V lost 0 bases and J lost 6 bases. Germline lookup yields CDR1 DFQATT and CDR2 SNEGSKA (reference sequence). This CDR3 region has 15 residues. CDR3 region: CSARDLAGLLNEQFF. As DNA, the CDR3 is TGCAGTGCTAGAGATCTAGCGGGACTGCTCAATGAGCAGTTCTTC.

The chain links TRBV5-6 to TRBJ1-6; tentative D call: TRBD1 (6 bases). CDR3 length: 15 amino acids. CDR1 is SGHDT and CDR2 is YYEEEE in the germline V gene. The germline V and J ends were trimmed by 2 bases and 13 bases, with 19 bases remaining between them. CDR3 residues: CASSFRGGGLSPLHF. The CDR3 nucleotides read TGTGCCAGCAGCTTCAGGGGTGGAGGTTTATCCCCCCTCCACTTT.

This clonotype came up a few times. The chain has TRBV11-2 and TRBJ1-1; D is undetermined. The V end lost 1 base, the J end lost 0 bases, and 12 bases lay between the germline ends. CDR1 is SGHAT, CDR2 FQNNGV, per germline. The CDR3 has 16 amino acids. The CDR3 spells CASSLAEQLMNTEAFF. As DNA, the CDR3 is TGTGCCAGCAGCTTAGCGGAACAGCTCATGAACACTGAAGCTTTCTTT.

This clonotype has ten or more counts. The V and J genes are TRBV30 and TRBJ1-5; D unclear. V dropped 0 bases and J dropped 4 bases, with 7 bases sitting between them. The CDR3 spans 13 residues. Germline V gene data show CDR1 as GTSNPN and CDR2 as SVGIG (reference sequence). CDR3 amino acids: CAWSVEGNQPQHF. In DNA, the CDR3 is TGTGCCTGGAGTGTAGAAGGGAATCAGCCCCAGCATTTT.

The chain has TRBV18 and TRBJ2-2; no clear D. Looked up from germline, CDR1 is KGHSH and CDR2 is LQKENI. V shed 3 bases and J shed 6 bases, with 17 bases lying between them. This CDR3 is built from 16 residues. DNA for the CDR3: TGTGCCAGCTCACCGTTTTCGGCAGATCAATCCGGGGAGCTGTTTTTT. Protein: CASSPFSADQSGELFF. The variable domain in full, completed from reference TRBV18 and TRBJ2-2, reads NAGVMQNPRHLVRRRGQEARLRCSPMKGHSHVYWYRQLPEEGLKFMVYLQKENIIDESGMPKERFSAEFPKEGPSILRIQQVVRGDSAAYFCASSPFSADQSGELFFGEGSRLTVL.

This clonotype has a handful of counts. The chain links TRBV7-9 to TRBJ1-1; possible D gene TRBD1, 6 bases. This CDR3 is built from 13 residues. CDR1 SEHNR and CDR2 FQNEAQ come from the germline V gene (reference sequence). Trimming left V 4 bases short and J 4 bases short, with 10 bases between. CDR3 sequence reads: CASSSGTSTEAFF. The CDR3, as DNA: TGTGCCAGCAGCTCCGGGACATCCACTGAAGCTTTCTTT.

The chain carries TRBV28 and TRBJ2-7, with 7 bases identical to TRBD2. Germline assignment: CDR1 MDHEN and CDR2 SYDVKM. After removal of 5 bases from V and 3 bases from J, the junction contained 7 bases not matched to a gene. This CDR3 is 14 amino acids long. This CDR3 is CASSPPAGVYEQYF. In nucleotides, the CDR3 is TGTGCCAGCAGTCCCCCGGCGGGAGTCTACGAGCAGTACTTC.

V usage is TRBV7-9 and J usage is TRBJ2-5; D not resolved. CDR3 length: 15 residues. Germline V lookup: CDR1 SEHNR, CDR2 FQNEAQ (reference sequence). V lost 8 bases and J 1 base, leaving 17 bases between the germline ends. DNA for the CDR3: TGTGCCAGCGGCCTTGGTGCGACCCCCCAAGAGACCCAGTACTTC. It specifies CASGLGATPQETQYF.

This clonotype was picked up a small number of times. The chain carries TRBV28 and TRBJ2-7, with D hard to call. CDR3 size: 11 residues. Germline lookup yields CDR1 MDHEN and CDR2 SYDVKM. Trimming removed 5 bases from V and 9 bases from J, with 11 bases in between. Here the CDR3 DNA reads TGTGCCAGCAGTCATCTCGGCGGGCAGTACTTC. Its translation is CASSHLGGQYF.

This clonotype was counted only a few times. The V and J genes are TRBV29-1 and TRBJ2-1; no firm D call. Germline CDR1 reads SQVTM; CDR2 reads ANQGSEA. The V end lost 4 bases, the J end lost 0 bases, and 10 bases lay between the germline ends. This CDR3 has 14 amino acids. The CDR3 sequence: CSVGKAFSYNEQFF. CDR3 nucleotide sequence: TGCAGCGTTGGGAAAGCGTTCTCCTACAATGAGCAGTTCTTC.

To note about this clonotype: A much bigger clone sits one base away, suggesting this may be a read error. The rearrangement joins TRBV29-1 to TRBJ2-3, with a possible D match to TRBD2 (5 bases). In germline, CDR1 is SQVTM, CDR2 ANQGSEA. The CDR3 runs 14 residues. The chain's CDR3 is CSAEPGSGTDTQYF. CDR3 nucleotides: TGCAGCGCTGAACCTGGTAGCGGCACAGATACGCAGTATTTT.

The sample holds a few counts of this clonotype. This chain uses TRBV27 with TRBJ2-1; 8 bases line up with TRBD2. This CDR3 comprises 15 residues. Trimming took 5 bases from V and 9 from J; bases not matched to a gene: 12. Per germline, CDR1 MNHEY and CDR2 SMNVEV (reference sequence). For the CDR3, the DNA is TGTGCCAGCAGTCTGGGACTAGGATCCCTCACTGAGCAGTTCTTC. Translation: CASSLGLGSLTEQFF.